A selection of T cell receptor beta chains follows, all from one sample in a study of CD8+ T cells in alopecia areata. Generated by immunoSEQ multiplex PCR, the TCRdb table keeps only in-frame clones and is missing some. The sample comprises roughly 140,000 clones, about two thirds of which are singletons, and 35% to 40% rests with the top ten. Sequenced input: CD8+ T cells sorted from blood. The receptors were gathered from a human donor in good health. The CDR3 runs from the conserved cysteine through the conserved F or W. D genes are given only for firm matches. Part of the rows lack a size; the others show once, few, many or a class for expanded clones.

d_gene | j_gene | v_gene | abundance | CDR3aa | CDR3nt
- | TRBJ2-3 | TRBV4-1 | - | CASSQDYRMPSIDTQYF | TGCGCCAGCAGCCAAGATTACCGGATGCCCTCGATTGATACGCAGTATTTT
TRBD2 | TRBJ2-7 | TRBV30 | few | CAWSPGTSSISSYEQYF | TGTGCCTGGAGTCCCGGGACTAGTTCTATTTCATCCTACGAGCAGTACTTC
- | TRBJ2-1 | TRBV29-1 | - | CSVEGGSLIDEQFF | TGCAGCGTTGAAGGGGGAAGTCTAATCGATGAGCAGTTCTTC
- | TRBJ2-2 | TRBV9 | few | CASSPSPTGELFF | TGTGCCAGCAGCCCCTCCCCGACCGGGGAGCTGTTTTTT
TRBD2 | TRBJ2-1 | TRBV5-6 | - | CASSLEASGGYNEQFF | TGTGCCAGCAGCTTGGAGGCTAGCGGAGGTTACAATGAGCAGTTCTTC
- | TRBJ2-3 | TRBV9 | - | CASSVVSQGFTDTQYF | TGTGCCAGCAGCGTAGTGTCACAGGGTTTCACAGATACGCAGTATTTT
TRBD1 | TRBJ1-4 | TRBV27 | - | CASSLYQGANEKLFF | TGTGCCAGCAGTTTATATCAGGGGGCGAATGAAAAACTGTTTTTT
- | TRBJ2-5 | TRBV27 | once | CASRTQVGEATQYF | TGTGCCAGCAGAACCCAAGTAGGGGAGGCGACCCAGTACTTC
- | TRBJ2-7 | TRBV27 | - | CASSGDSLEQYF | TGTGCCAGCAGTGGAGACTCTCTCGAGCAGTACTTC
- | TRBJ2-5 | TRBV29-1 | - | CSGGTTRGTTQYF | TGCAGCGGGGGGACGACTAGGGGGACGACCCAGTACTTC
TRBD1 | TRBJ1-2 | TRBV7-9 | - | CASSSTGTGRYGYTF | TGTGCCAGCAGCTCGACCGGGACAGGGCGTTATGGCTACACCTTC
- | TRBJ1-1 | TRBV29-1 | - | CSVEAPPGSDLKGYGDAFF | TGCAGCGTTGAAGCCCCCCCCGGGTCTGACCTAAAGGGATATGGTGATGCTTTCTTT
- | TRBJ2-2 | TRBV7-9 | - | CASSDRDSNTGELFF | TGTGCCAGCAGCGACCGGGACTCGAACACCGGGGAGCTGTTTTTT
- | TRBJ2-1 | TRBV4-1 | few | CASSQETGADNEQFF | TGCGCCAGCAGCCAAGAAACGGGAGCCGACAATGAGCAGTTCTTC
TRBD1 | TRBJ1-2 | TRBV7-9 | - | CASSLPGQMGYTF | TGTGCCAGCAGCTTACCGGGACAGATGGGCTACACCTTC
TRBD2 | TRBJ2-7 | TRBV29-1 | - | CSVDVRLAGPGDSYEQYF | TGCAGCGTTGATGTTCGACTAGCGGGCCCAGGGGACTCCTACGAGCAGTACTTC
TRBD2 | TRBJ2-1 | TRBV27 | - | CASSSGTSGSEEQFF | TGTGCCAGCAGTTCGGGGACTAGCGGGAGTGAAGAGCAGTTCTTC